The entry below gives a single T cell receptor (beta chain) sequence along with its context. The study drew participants aged about 18 to 95 years from fewer than 30 US areas. The data derive from a study of blood T cell repertoires in COVID-19. Germline CDR1 is LGHDT and CDR2 is YNNKEL (reference sequence). V lost 2 bases and J lost 5; bases outside the gene matches: 3. The CDR3 runs 14 residues. Per the study methods: It was from reference gene primer amplification that nucleated cell counts were estimated. TCRdb keeps only in-frame clones here, not all; method: immunoSEQ multiplex PCR. D and trimming come from the DNA, and the V and J calls and clone size come from that table. The sample contains about 220,000 clones, approximately 86% of which appear only once.

This receptor was obtained from a woman aged 25 to 39 with acute COVID-19. Material for sequencing was PBMCs or T cells enriched from blood (not recorded which). This rearrangement joins TRBV3-1 (or the pseudogene TRBV3-2) to TRBJ1-5; TRBD1 agrees at 7 bases. The CDR3, as DNA: TGTGCCAGCAGCCAATTTACAGGGGATCAGCCCCAGCATTTT. Translated, it gives CASSQFTGDQPQHF.